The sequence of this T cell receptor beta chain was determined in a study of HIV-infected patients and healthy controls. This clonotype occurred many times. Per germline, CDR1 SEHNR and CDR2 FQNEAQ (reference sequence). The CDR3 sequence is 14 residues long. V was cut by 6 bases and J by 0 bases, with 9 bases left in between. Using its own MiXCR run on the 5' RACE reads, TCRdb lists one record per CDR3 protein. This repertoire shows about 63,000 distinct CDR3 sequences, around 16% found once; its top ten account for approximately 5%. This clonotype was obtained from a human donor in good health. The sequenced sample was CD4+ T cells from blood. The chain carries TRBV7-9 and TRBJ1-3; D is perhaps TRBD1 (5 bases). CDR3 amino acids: CASSSGSSGNTIYF. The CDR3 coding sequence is TGTGCCAGCAGTTCAGGGAGCTCTGGAAACACCATATATTTT.